This TCR beta chain was sequenced for a study of T cell changes during pregnancy in multiple sclerosis. Generated by immunoSEQ multiplex PCR, the TCRdb table keeps only in-frame clones and is missing some. Seen here are around 39,000 clones, 92% observed once, and the top ten hold about 27%. The clonotype comes from a female donor with multiple sclerosis, enrolled in a pregnancy study. The sequences come from CD8+ T cells from peripheral blood mononuclear cells, collected before pregnancy.

CDR3 DNA sequence: TGTGCCAGCAGCCAAGACCCCCCGGGGGTCTCCCTTGATGAAAAACTGTTTTTT. Protein product: CASSQDPPGVSLDEKLFF. The V and J genes are TRBV4-2 and TRBJ1-4, with D possibly matching TRBD1 (5 bases). The CDR3 extends over 18 amino acids. Trimming stripped 0 bases from V and 6 bases from J, with 20 bases between. CDR1 and CDR2 from the germline V gene are LGHNA and YNFKEQ.